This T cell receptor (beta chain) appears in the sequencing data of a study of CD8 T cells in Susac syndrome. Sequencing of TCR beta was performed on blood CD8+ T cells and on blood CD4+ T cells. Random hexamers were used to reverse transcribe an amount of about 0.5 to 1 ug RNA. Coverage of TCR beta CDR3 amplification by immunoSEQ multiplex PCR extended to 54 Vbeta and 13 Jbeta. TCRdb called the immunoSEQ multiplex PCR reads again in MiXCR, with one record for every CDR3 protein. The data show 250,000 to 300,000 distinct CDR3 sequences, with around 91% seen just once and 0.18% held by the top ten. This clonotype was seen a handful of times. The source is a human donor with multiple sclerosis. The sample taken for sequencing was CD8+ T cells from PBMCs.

Here the CDR3 reads CASSVSGGGTDTQYF. CDR3 sequence (DNA): TGTGCCAGCAGCGTGAGCGGGGGCGGCACAGATACGCAGTATTTT. The chain joins TRBV7-2 to TRBJ2-3; 8 nucleotides agree with TRBD2. Trimming cost V 5 bases and J 1 base; bases outside gene matches: 5. The CDR3 has 15 amino acids. The germline CDR1 and CDR2 sequences are SGHTA and FQGNSA. The variable domain in full, with the rest retrieved from reference TRBV7-2 and TRBJ2-3, is GAGVSQSPSNKVTEKGKDVELRCDPISGHTALYWYRQSLGQGLEFLIYFQGNSAPDKSGLPSDRFSAERTGGSVSTLTIQRTQQEDSAVYLCASSVSGGGTDTQYFGPGTRLTVL.